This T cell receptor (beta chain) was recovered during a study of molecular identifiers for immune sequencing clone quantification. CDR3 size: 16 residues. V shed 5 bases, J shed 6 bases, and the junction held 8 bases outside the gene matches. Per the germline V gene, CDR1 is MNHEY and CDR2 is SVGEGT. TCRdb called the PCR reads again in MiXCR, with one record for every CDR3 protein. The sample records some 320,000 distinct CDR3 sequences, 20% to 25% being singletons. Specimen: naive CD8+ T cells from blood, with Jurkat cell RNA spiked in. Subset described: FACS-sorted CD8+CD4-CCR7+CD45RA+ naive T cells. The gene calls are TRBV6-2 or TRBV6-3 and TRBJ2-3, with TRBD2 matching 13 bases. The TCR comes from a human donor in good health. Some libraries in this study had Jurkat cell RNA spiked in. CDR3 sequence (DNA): TGTGCCAGCAGTCGCGGGACTAGCGGGAATCGGGATACGCAGTATTTT. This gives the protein CASSRGTSGNRDTQYF.